The 24 T cell receptor beta chains below all came from one sample that was sequenced in a study of cytomegalovirus exposure and HLA in healthy donors. Use of 60 Vbeta and 13 Jbeta primers characterized the PCR. TCRdb keeps only in-frame clones here, not all; method: immunoSEQ multiplex PCR. The repertoire includes over 70,000 clones, around 80% of them detected once, and around 2.3% sits in the top ten. The sequencing input was PBMCs. The receptors derive from a male donor in good health and CMV-seropositive.

The chain couples TRBV4-1 to TRBJ2-1; D remains ambiguous. Germline-derived CDR1 and CDR2 are MGHRA and YSYEKL. V dropped 0 bases and J dropped 7 bases, with 7 bases sitting between them. The CDR3 runs 13 residues. CDR3 sequence reads: CASSQEDGNEQFF. CDR3 bases: TGCGCCAGCAGCCAAGAAGACGGGAATGAGCAGTTCTTC.

The table lists this clone with a few counts. The chain employs TRBV28 and TRBJ1-1; 10 bases align to TRBD1. From germline, CDR1 is MDHEN and CDR2 SYDVKM. The CDR3 spans 14 residues. V was pared by 5 bases and J by 3 bases, with 3 bases of the junction left unmatched. The CDR3 coding sequence is TGTGCCAGCAGTAGACAGGGGGCCTACACTGAAGCTTTCTTT. Residues: CASSRQGAYTEAFF.

The V gene is TRBV5-4, the J gene TRBJ1-2; TRBD1 agrees at 10 bases. Losses at the gene ends were 3 bases for V and 4 bases for J; bases not matched to a gene: 9. CDR3 length: 16 amino acids. The V gene's germline CDR1 is SGHNT and CDR2 YYREEE (reference sequence). The DNA for the CDR3 is TGTGCCAGCAGCTCCGCCGGGACAGGGGATACCTATGGCTACACCTTC. It yields the protein CASSSAGTGDTYGYTF.

The chain links TRBV27 to TRBJ2-1, with 12 nucleotides matching TRBD2. This CDR3 contains 15 residues. Germline CDR1 is MNHEY and CDR2 is SMNVEV (reference sequence). V trimming: 3 bases; J trimming: 3 bases; junction bases outside the gene matches: 0. This chain's CDR3 is CASSLTSGSYNEQFF. The CDR3, as DNA: TGTGCCAGCAGTTTGACTAGCGGGAGCTACAATGAGCAGTTCTTC.

The chain uses TRBV5-1 and TRBJ2-7; 8 bases align to TRBD2. Germline CDR1 SGHRS, CDR2 YFSETQ. V shed 4 bases, J shed 2 bases, and the junction held 5 bases outside the gene matches. This CDR3 has 14 amino acids. Here the CDR3 reads CASSPSGLAYEQYF. Here the CDR3 DNA reads TGCGCCAGCAGCCCATCGGGACTAGCCTACGAGCAGTACTTC.

The chain employs TRBV7-8 and TRBJ2-1, with 11 bases matching TRBD2. The J segment lost 5 bases and the V segment lost 1 base, leaving 7 bases of the junction unmatched. The CDR3 runs 17 residues. Germline values: CDR1 SGHVS, CDR2 FQNEAQ. CDR3 nucleotide sequence: TGTGCCAGCAGCTTAGGGGTTAGCGGGAGGGCCAACAATGAGCAGTTCTTC. Protein sequence: CASSLGVSGRANNEQFF. The full variable domain, rest sourced from reference TRBV7-8 and TRBJ2-1, is GAGVSQSPRYKVAKRGQDVALRCDPISGHVSLFWYQQALGQGPEFLTYFQNEAQLDKSGLPSDRFFAERPEGSVSTLKIQRTQQEDSAVYLCASSLGVSGRANNEQFFGPGTRLTVL.

Worth noting for this clone: Mismatch with germline at one junction end may stem from a read error. V usage is TRBV5-4 and J usage is TRBJ2-5; 9 bases are shared with TRBD2. The CDR3 runs to 16 residues. CDR1 is SGHNT and CDR2 is YYREEE in the germline V gene (reference sequence). The CDR3, as DNA: TGTGCCAGCAGTTCCCCTATAGCGGGAGACCAAGAGCCCCAGTACTTC. Its protein is CASSSPIAGDQEPQYF.

The chain has TRBV15 and TRBJ2-7, with 8 bases identical to TRBD2. Per germline, CDR1 LNHNV and CDR2 YYDKDF (reference sequence). Germline trimming cut 5 bases from V and 6 bases from J; bases unmatched to any gene: 9. The CDR3 totals 14 residues. The CDR3 DNA follows: TGTGCCACCAGCCTCACGATAGCGGGAAGCGAGCAGTACTTC. It is translated as CATSLTIAGSEQYF.

The CDR3 spells CASHPPDRYGYTF. The CDR3 DNA reads TGTGCCAGCCATCCCCCCGACAGATATGGCTACACCTTC. The J gene is TRBJ1-2, the V gene TRBV28; a weak D match, TRBD1 (5 bases). There are 13 residues in the CDR3. Germline CDR1 and CDR2: MDHEN and SYDVKM. V was trimmed by 8 bases and J by 5 bases, leaving 15 bases between them.

The rearrangement links TRBV7-8 to TRBJ2-1; 9 bases are a match to TRBD1. Germline V CDR1 and CDR2: SGHVS, FQNEAQ. The length of the CDR3 is 14 residues. The J segment lost 9 bases and the V segment lost 5 bases, leaving 8 bases of the junction unmatched. The CDR3 region is CASSRDRVDSEQFF. CDR3 nucleotide sequence: TGTGCCAGCAGCCGGGACAGGGTCGATAGTGAGCAGTTCTTC.

The chain has TRBV19 and TRBJ2-3; perhaps TRBD2 as D (5 bases). Between the trimmed V and J ends, which lost 6 bases and 7 bases, there was a span of 23 bases. Germline loops: CDR1 LNHDA, CDR2 SQIVND (reference sequence). CDR3 length: 16 residues. CDR3 sequence: CASRPRLGVLPNTQYF. In DNA, the CDR3 is TGTGCCAGTAGGCCAAGACTCGGGGTCCTACCTAATACGCAGTATTTT. Full variable domain (rest looked up from reference TRBV19 and TRBJ2-3): DGGITQSPKYLFRKEGQNVTLSCEQNLNHDAMYWYRQDPGQGLRLIYYSQIVNDFQKGDIAEGYSVSREKKESFPLTVTSAQKNPTAFYLCASRPRLGVLPNTQYFGPGTRLTVL.

The V call is TRBV9, the J call TRBJ2-2; D call uncertain. Germline V gives CDR1 SGDLS, CDR2 YYNGEE. The CDR3 covers 13 residues. Trimming took 3 bases from V and 4 from J, leaving 7 bases between them. CDR3 sequence: CASSAVTTGELFF. In DNA form, the CDR3 reads TGTGCCAGCAGCGCAGTCACCACCGGGGAGCTGTTTTTT.

V and J are TRBV10-2 and TRBJ1-1; 7 nucleotides align to TRBD1. This CDR3 comprises 13 residues. Germline-derived CDR1 and CDR2 are WSHSY and SAAADI. V shed 9 bases and J 3 bases; nucleotides not matched to a gene: 7. CDR3 protein: CASRRGLDTEAFF. The CDR3 DNA is TGCGCCAGTAGAAGGGGGCTAGACACTGAAGCTTTCTTT.

The chain has TRBV15 and TRBJ2-7; a possible D gene is TRBD2 (6 bases). The V end was cut by 1 base, the J end by 5 bases, with 21 bases between. CDR1 and CDR2 from the germline V gene are LNHNV and YYDKDF (reference sequence). CDR3 size: 17 residues. CDR3 DNA: TGTGCCACCAGCAGAGCTTCGACCGGGGGACTGCGGAACGAGCAGTACTTC. As protein: CATSRASTGGLRNEQYF.

The chain links TRBV19 to TRBJ2-4; 10 positions agree with TRBD2. The J segment lost 3 bases and the V segment lost 0 bases, leaving 5 bases of the junction unmatched. Germline CDR1 reads LNHDA; CDR2 reads SQIVND (reference sequence). The CDR3 consists of 17 residues. The CDR3, as DNA: TGTGCCAGTAGTATAGATCATAGGACTAGCGGCAAAAACATTCAGTACTTC. This sequence encodes CASSIDHRTSGKNIQYF.

V and J are TRBV5-1 and TRBJ1-3; D gene unclear. Per germline, CDR1 SGHRS and CDR2 YFSETQ. This CDR3 region has 13 residues. Deletions cut 3 bases from V and 0 bases from J, with 4 bases between. Here the CDR3 reads CASSSGSGNTIYF. The CDR3 bases are TGCGCCAGCAGCTCGGGCTCTGGAAACACCATATATTTT.

The V call is TRBV6-1, the J call TRBJ2-7; TRBD2 matches 8 bases. This CDR3 spans 15 amino acids. Germline V gene data show CDR1 as MNHNS and CDR2 as SASEGT. The junction had 9 bases not matched to a gene; V was cut back by 4 bases and J by 4 bases. In DNA form, the CDR3 reads TGTGCCAGCAGTGTTATCTCTAGCGGGCTTTACGAGCAGTACTTC. As protein: CASSVISSGLYEQYF.

This chain joins TRBV4-2 and TRBJ2-1; D unresolved. The CDR3 runs 14 residues. Trimming stripped 4 bases from V and 0 bases from J, with 7 bases between. Germline CDR1 reads LGHNA; CDR2 reads YNFKEQ. DNA of the CDR3: TGTGCCAGCAGCCTTCTGAGCTCCTACAATGAGCAGTTCTTC. This codes for CASSLLSSYNEQFF.

This clone was counted between two and nine times. This sequence joins TRBV5-4 and TRBJ1-1; 7 nucleotides align to TRBD1. The CDR3 has 14 amino acids. V dropped 7 bases and J dropped 0; count of bases not matched to a gene: 6. The V gene's germline CDR1 is SGHNT and CDR2 YYREEE (reference sequence). The CDR3 nucleotides read TGTGCCAGCTGGACAGGAGCCCTGAACACTGAAGCTTTCTTT. This codes for CASWTGALNTEAFF.

The table lists this clone with a count of one. This rearrangement joins TRBV7-9 to TRBJ2-3, with 7 bases fitting TRBD1. The CDR3 has 13 residues. V was clipped by 6 bases and J by 10 bases; unmatched bases: 10. In germline, CDR1 is SEHNR, CDR2 FQNEAQ (reference sequence). The CDR3 bases are TGTGCCAGCAGTAGACTCGGGACAGCGGCGCAGTATTTT. This gives the protein CASSRLGTAAQYF.

This clone occurred a few times. The CDR3 reads CASSVTSGLRNTIYF. CDR3 sequence (DNA): TGTGCCAGCAGCGTAACCTCGGGACTAAGAAACACCATATATTTT. The chain recombines TRBV9 with TRBJ1-3, with D perhaps matching TRBD1 (5 bases). This CDR3 has 15 amino acids. CDR1 is SGDLS and CDR2 is YYNGEE in the germline V gene. The germline V and J ends were trimmed by 1 base and 5 bases, with 13 bases remaining between them. The complete variable domain, with remaining parts taken from reference TRBV9 and TRBJ1-3, reads DSGVTQTPKHLITATGQRVTLRCSPRSGDLSVYWYQQSLDQGLQFLIQYYNGEERAKGNILERFSAQQFPDLHSELNLSSLELGDSALYFCASSVTSGLRNTIYFGEGSWLTVV.

The sample holds many counts of this clone. The CDR3 protein is CASSSTGWSEQYF. CDR3 nucleotides: TGTGCCAGTAGTAGCACAGGGTGGAGCGAGCAGTACTTC. The chain is built from TRBV19 and TRBJ2-7, with D possibly matching TRBD1 (6 bases). CDR3 length equals 13 residues. Germline CDR1 and CDR2: LNHDA and SQIVND (reference sequence). Between the trimmed V and J ends, which lost 4 bases and 6 bases, there was a span of 13 bases.

The gene calls are TRBV5-1 and TRBJ2-1; the match to TRBD1 covers 8 bases. V lost 0 bases, J lost 6 bases, and 5 bases stayed unmatched. Germline V gene data show CDR1 as SGHRS and CDR2 as YFSETQ. The CDR3 has 15 residues. CDR3 nucleotide sequence: TGCGCCAGCAGCTTGGAAGGGACAGGCATCAATGAGCAGTTCTTC. It translates to CASSLEGTGINEQFF.

The rearrangement uses TRBV4-2 and TRBJ1-2, with unresolved D. The length of the CDR3 is 13 residues. V lost 2 bases, J lost 6 bases, and 10 bases lay in between. Germline assignment: CDR1 LGHNA and CDR2 YNFKEQ. For the CDR3, the DNA is TGTGCCAGCAGCCAAAATTCTGGAGATGGCTACACCTTC. Translation: CASSQNSGDGYTF.